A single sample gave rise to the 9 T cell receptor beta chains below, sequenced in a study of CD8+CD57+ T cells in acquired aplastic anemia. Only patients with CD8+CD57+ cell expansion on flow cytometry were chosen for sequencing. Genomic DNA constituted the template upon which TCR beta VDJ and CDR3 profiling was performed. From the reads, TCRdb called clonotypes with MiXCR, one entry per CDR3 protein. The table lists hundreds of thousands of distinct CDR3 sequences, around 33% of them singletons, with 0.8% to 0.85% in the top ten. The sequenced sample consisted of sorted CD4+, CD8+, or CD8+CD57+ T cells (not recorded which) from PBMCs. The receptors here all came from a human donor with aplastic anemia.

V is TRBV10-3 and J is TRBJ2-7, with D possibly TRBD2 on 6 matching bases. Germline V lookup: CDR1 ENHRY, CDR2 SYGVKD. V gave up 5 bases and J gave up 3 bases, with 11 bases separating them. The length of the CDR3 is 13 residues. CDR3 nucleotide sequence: TGTGCCATCAGTCGATTAGCGGACTACGAGCAGTACTTC. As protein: CAISRLADYEQYF.

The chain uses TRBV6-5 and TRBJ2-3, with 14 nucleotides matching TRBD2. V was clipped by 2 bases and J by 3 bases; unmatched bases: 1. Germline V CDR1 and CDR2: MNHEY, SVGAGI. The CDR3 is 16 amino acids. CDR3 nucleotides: TGTGCCAGCAGTTACCGGACTAGCGGGGGGACAGATACGCAGTATTTT. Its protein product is CASSYRTSGGTDTQYF.

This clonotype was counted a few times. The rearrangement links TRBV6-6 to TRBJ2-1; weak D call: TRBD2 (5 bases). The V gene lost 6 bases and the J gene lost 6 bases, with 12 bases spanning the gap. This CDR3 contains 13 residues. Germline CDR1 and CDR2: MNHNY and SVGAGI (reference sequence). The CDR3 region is CASRNRRLNEQFF. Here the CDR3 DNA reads TGTGCCAGCAGAAATAGGAGGCTCAATGAGCAGTTCTTC.

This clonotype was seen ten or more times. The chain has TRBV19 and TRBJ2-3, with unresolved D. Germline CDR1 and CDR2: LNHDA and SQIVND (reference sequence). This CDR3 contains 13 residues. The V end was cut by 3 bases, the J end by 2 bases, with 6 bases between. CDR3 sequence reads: CASSILNTDTQYF. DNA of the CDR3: TGTGCCAGTAGTATTCTAAACACAGATACGCAGTATTTT.

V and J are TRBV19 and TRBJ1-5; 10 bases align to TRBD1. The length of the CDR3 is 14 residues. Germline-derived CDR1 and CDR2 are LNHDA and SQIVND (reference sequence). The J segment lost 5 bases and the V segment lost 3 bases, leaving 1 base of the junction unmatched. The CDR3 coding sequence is TGTGCCAGTAGTATGGGACAGGGGTATCAGCCCCAGCATTTT. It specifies CASSMGQGYQPQHF.

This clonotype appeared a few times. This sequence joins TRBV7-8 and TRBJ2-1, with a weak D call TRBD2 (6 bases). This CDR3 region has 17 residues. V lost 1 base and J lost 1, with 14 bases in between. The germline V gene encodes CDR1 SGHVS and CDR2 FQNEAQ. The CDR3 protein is CASSLVFSRGSYNEQFF. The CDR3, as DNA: TGTGCCAGCAGCTTAGTGTTCTCGCGGGGTTCCTACAATGAGCAGTTCTTC.

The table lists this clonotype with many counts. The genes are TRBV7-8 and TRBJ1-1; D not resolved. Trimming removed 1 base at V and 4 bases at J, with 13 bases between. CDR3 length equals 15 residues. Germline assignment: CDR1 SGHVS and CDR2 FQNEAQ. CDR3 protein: CASSLERAVGTEAFF. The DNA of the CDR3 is TGTGCCAGCAGCTTAGAACGGGCGGTTGGCACTGAAGCTTTCTTT.

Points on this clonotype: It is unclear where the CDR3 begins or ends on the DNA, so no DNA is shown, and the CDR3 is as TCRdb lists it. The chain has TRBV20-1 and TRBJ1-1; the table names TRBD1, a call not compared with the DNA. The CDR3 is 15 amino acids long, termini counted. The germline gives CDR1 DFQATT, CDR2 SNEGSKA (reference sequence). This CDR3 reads CSARRAGGLNTEAFF.

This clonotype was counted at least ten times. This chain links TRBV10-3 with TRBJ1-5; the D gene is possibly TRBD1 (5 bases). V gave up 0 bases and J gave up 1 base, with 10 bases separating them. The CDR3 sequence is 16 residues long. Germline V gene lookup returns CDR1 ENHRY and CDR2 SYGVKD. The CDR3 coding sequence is TGTGCCATCAGTGAGTCGCGAGGGGAGAGCAATCAGCCCCAGCATTTT. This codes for CAISESRGESNQPQHF.